This T cell receptor beta chain was profiled in a study of blood T cell repertoires in COVID-19. Looking at the study overall: The United States, Italy and Spain were the sources of the acute and convalescent COVID-19 samples.

This table comes from immunoSEQ multiplex PCR, and its TCRdb copy is limited to in-frame clones, with some not included. The sample includes roughly 41,000 clones, around 87% of them seen just once. This clonotype was obtained from a woman in her forties or fifties who had recovered from COVID-19. What was sequenced was PBMCs or T cells enriched from blood (not recorded which).

The CDR3 is CASSLVGAMNTEAFF. The CDR3, as DNA: TGTGCCAGCAGCTTAGTGGGGGCGATGAACACTGAAGCTTTCTTT. The J gene is TRBJ1-1, the V gene TRBV11-2; TRBD1 is a possible D gene (6 bases). The CDR3 sequence is 15 residues long. Trimming took off 1 base at V and 0 bases at J, with 9 bases between the two ends. Germline lookup yields CDR1 SGHAT and CDR2 FQNNGV.